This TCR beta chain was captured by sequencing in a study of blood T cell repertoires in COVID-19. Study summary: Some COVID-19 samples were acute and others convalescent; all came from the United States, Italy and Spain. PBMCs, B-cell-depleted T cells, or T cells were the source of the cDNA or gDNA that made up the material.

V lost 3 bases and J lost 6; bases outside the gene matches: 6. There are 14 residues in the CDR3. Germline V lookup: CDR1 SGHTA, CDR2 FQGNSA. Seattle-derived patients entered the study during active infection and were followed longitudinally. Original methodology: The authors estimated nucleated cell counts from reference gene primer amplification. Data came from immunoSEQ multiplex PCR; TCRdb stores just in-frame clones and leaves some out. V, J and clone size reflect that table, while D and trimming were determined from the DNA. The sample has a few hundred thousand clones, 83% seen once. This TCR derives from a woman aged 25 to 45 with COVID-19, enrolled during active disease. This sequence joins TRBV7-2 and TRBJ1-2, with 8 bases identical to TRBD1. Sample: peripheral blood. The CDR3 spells CASSFDRGKDGYTF. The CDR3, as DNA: TGTGCCAGCAGCTTTGACAGGGGAAAAGATGGCTACACCTTC.